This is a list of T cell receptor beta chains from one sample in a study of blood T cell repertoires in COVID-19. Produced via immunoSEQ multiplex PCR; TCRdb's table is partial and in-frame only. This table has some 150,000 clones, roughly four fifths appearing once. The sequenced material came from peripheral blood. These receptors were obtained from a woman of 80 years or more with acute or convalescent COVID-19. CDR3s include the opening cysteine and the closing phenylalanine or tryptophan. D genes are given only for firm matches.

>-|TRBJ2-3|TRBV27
CASSFPGDWSDTQYF
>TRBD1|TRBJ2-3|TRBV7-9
CARGQGSTDTQYF
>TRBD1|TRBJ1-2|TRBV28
CASSRDSYYGYTF
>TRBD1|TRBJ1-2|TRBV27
CASSRGDRGYGYTF
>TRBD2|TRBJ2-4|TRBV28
CASRGTRKIQYF
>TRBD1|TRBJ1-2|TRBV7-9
CASSSWTGRTPYGYTF
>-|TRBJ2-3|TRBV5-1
CASTERWRTDTQYF
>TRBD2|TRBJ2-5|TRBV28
CASSSPGTRVQYF
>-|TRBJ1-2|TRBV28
CASSVTSGERGYTF
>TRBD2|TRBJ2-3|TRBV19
CATDSGGGSDTQYF
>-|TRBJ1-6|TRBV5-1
CASSLMGPGQYNSPLHF
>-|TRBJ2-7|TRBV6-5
CASSYSEGGEQYF
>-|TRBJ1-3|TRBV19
CASTRSRLLSGNTIYF
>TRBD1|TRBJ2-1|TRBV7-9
CASSRLQGKFYNEQFF
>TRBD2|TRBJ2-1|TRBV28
CASSLTSGRAKNEQFF
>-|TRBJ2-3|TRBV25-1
CASSGTGTYF
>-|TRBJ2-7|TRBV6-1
CASSDSGVEQYF
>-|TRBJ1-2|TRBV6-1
CASSDLGRGNYGYTF
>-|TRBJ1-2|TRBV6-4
CASSDPGEGYTF
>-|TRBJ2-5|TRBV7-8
CASSLRYRPGETQYF
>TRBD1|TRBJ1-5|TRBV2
CASSQTGGRNQPQHF
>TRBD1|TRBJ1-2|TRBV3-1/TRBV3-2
CASSQAEGQGRGGYTF
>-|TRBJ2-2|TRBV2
CASSRQATNTGELFF
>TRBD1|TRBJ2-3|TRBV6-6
CASTREGAGTQYF
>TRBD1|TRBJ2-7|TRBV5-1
CASSVGTDSYEQYF
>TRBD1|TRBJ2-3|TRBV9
CASSPGQGFPDTQYF
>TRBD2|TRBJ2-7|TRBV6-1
CASSEGGSGTYEQYF
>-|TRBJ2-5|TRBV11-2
CASGDTKYQETQYF
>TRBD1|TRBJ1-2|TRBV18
CASSPDRVAYGYTF
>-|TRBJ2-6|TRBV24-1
CATSDQQVNSGANVLTF
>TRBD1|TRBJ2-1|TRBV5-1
CASSFGTGGGEQFF
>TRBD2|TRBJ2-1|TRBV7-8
CASSLGGTSGKVQFF
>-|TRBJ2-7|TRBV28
CASSSYGGPTTLYEQYF
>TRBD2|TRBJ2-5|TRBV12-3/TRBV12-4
CASSSGLQETQYF
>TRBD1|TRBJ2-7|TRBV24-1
CATSELPGQMNYEQYF
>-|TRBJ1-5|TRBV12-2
CASRLAREGRNSNQPQHF
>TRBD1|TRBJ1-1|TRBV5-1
CASSAGDRATEAFF
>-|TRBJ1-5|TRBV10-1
CASSESGGRYNQPQHF
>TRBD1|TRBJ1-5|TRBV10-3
CAISDSGGEQPQHF
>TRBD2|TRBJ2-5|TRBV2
CASIGPLAGESYETQYF
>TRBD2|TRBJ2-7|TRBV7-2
CASSQMGTSGANEQYF
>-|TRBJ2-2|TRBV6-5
CARPGGTGELFF
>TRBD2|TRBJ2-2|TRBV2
CASTGREGTGELFF
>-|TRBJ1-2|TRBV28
CASSLGGTYGYTF
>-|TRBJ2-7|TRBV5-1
CASSYGHPGEYDEQYF
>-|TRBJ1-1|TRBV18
CASSQGFTTEAFF
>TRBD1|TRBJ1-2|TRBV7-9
CASSLVGTGGVYGYTF
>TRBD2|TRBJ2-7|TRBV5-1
CASSLRRTSGRRDEQYF
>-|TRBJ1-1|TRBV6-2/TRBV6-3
CASSSLRGSGTEAFF